This T cell receptor beta chain was captured in a study of blood T cell repertoires in COVID-19. As for the study in general: Collection of acute and convalescent COVID-19 samples took place in the United States, Italy and Spain. Sample material is recorded as cDNA or gDNA derived from T cells, B-cell-depleted T cells, or PBMCs.

Trimming took off 5 bases at V and 5 bases at J, with 15 bases between the two ends. CDR3 size: 15 residues. The V gene's germline CDR1 is SGHTA and CDR2 FQGNSA. Sequencing was performed with immunoSEQ multiplex PCR; in TCRdb, only in-frame clones are kept and a portion is missing. The sample lists 50,000 to 60,000 clones; roughly four fifths were seen once. The Seattle site enrolled patients during active infection and followed them longitudinally. This TCR was recovered from a woman of 80 years or more with COVID-19, enrolled during active disease. The sequenced sample consisted of peripheral blood. The V gene is TRBV7-2, the J gene TRBJ2-2; D may be TRBD2 (5 bases). The CDR3 here is CASSQLGSLTGELFF. CDR3 bases: TGTGCCAGCAGCCAGTTGGGGAGCTTGACCGGGGAGCTGTTTTTT.